The sequence of this T cell receptor beta chain was determined in a study of blood T cell repertoires in COVID-19. Study-level information: Acute and convalescent COVID-19 samples came from the United States, Italy and Spain. T cells, B-cell-depleted T cells, or PBMCs provided the cDNA or gDNA that served as material.

In the original workflow: Amplification with reference gene primers provided the estimates of nucleated cell counts. Profiling relied on immunoSEQ multiplex PCR, and the TCRdb table lists in-frame clones only, not all of them. V, J and clone size reflect that table, while D and trimming were determined from the DNA. The table has roughly 61,000 clones, more than 60% seen once; the top ten hold around 13%. Trimming removed 2 bases from V and 5 bases from J, with 6 bases in between. CDR3 length: 13 amino acids. Germline CDR1 reads LGHDT; CDR2 reads YNNKEL (reference sequence). V is TRBV3-1 (or the pseudogene TRBV3-2) and J is TRBJ2-2; D is unresolved. This clonotype was sampled from a woman aged 70-85 years with acute or convalescent COVID-19. The sequenced sample consisted of peripheral blood. CDR3 nucleotide sequence: TGTGCCAGCAGCCAACGCAGAACCGGGGAGCTGTTTTTT. Translation gives CASSQRRTGELFF.